This T cell receptor beta chain was identified in a study of control samples from healthy donors and cancer patients. This clone was detected once. Trimming left V 1 base short and J 4 bases short, with 10 bases between. The V gene's germline CDR1 is LGHNA and CDR2 YNFKEQ. There are 14 residues in the CDR3. Measured with immunoSEQ multiplex PCR; TCRdb has only the in-frame clones, and not every one. The table lists just under 80,000 clones, about 90% of them singletons, with under 2.5% in the top ten. What was sequenced was PBMCs. This TCR was sampled from a woman aged 55 to 70 with head and neck cancer. This chain uses TRBV4-2 with TRBJ2-5; D tentatively reads TRBD1 or TRBD2 (5 bases each). The CDR3 reads CASSQGSGGETQYF. CDR3 bases: TGTGCCAGCAGCCAAGGATCTGGGGGAGAGACCCAGTACTTC.